The 14 T cell receptor beta chains listed next were all sequenced from one sample in a study of blood T cell repertoires in COVID-19. Produced via immunoSEQ multiplex PCR; TCRdb's table is partial and in-frame only. The table has 200,000 to 300,000 clones, approximately 80% seen once; the top ten hold under 5.5%. Sequenced sample: peripheral blood. These receptors came from a man aged 60 to 75 with acute or convalescent COVID-19.

The rearrangement joins TRBV2 to TRBJ2-7; D is possibly TRBD1 (6 bases). Germline V gene sequence: CDR1 SNHLY, CDR2 FYNNEI. CDR3 length: 14 residues. V dropped 7 bases and J dropped 5 bases, with 18 bases sitting between them. The CDR3 protein is CASTANRDSHEQYF. CDR3 bases: TGTGCCAGCACCGCTAACAGGGATTCCCACGAGCAGTACTTC.

Here the CDR3 reads CASSKTSANYNEQFF. The DNA for the CDR3 is TGTGCCAGTAGTAAGACTAGCGCGAACTACAATGAGCAGTTCTTC. The chain uses TRBV19 and TRBJ2-1; 8 nucleotides agree with TRBD2. The germline V gene encodes CDR1 LNHDA and CDR2 SQIVND (reference sequence). The CDR3 length is 15 residues. After removal of 4 bases from V and 3 bases from J, the junction contained 5 bases not matched to a gene.

The V gene is TRBV6-5, the J gene TRBJ1-1; 10 bases map to TRBD1. The CDR3 loop spans 15 amino acids. Germline V CDR1 and CDR2: MNHEY, SVGAGI. V was clipped by 4 bases and J by 4 bases; unmatched bases: 6. CDR3 bases: TGTGCCAGCAGTTCGGGACAGGGGTTCGGCACTGAAGCTTTCTTT. This translates into CASSSGQGFGTEAFF.

This chain connects TRBV6-5 to TRBJ1-5, with a possible D match to TRBD1 (5 bases). Trimming removed 8 bases at V and 1 base at J, with 15 bases between. The CDR3 spans 15 residues. Germline-derived CDR1 and CDR2 are MNHEY and SVGAGI. The CDR3 DNA reads TGTGCCAGCGTTACTTCGACAGCCAGCAATCAGCCCCAGCATTTT. Its translation: CASVTSTASNQPQHF.

V usage is TRBV6-2 or TRBV6-3 and J usage is TRBJ1-5, with 8 bases matching TRBD1. The CDR3 is 16 amino acids. Germline loops: CDR1 MNHEY, CDR2 SVGEGT. Germline trimming cut 0 bases from V and 2 bases from J; bases unmatched to any gene: 3. As DNA, the CDR3 is TGTGCCAGCAGTTACTCTCGGACAGGGCGCAATCAGCCCCAGCATTTT. Translation gives CASSYSRTGRNQPQHF.

The chain employs TRBV3-1 (or the pseudogene TRBV3-2) and TRBJ1-1; 7 bases fit TRBD1. Germline assignment: CDR1 LGHDT and CDR2 YNNKEL (reference sequence). The length of the CDR3 is 14 residues. Trimming at V came to 1 base and at J to 6 bases, leaving 5 bases not matched to a gene. The CDR3 here is CASSQAGGRAEAFF. In nucleotides, the CDR3 is TGTGCCAGCAGCCAAGCAGGGGGTAGGGCTGAAGCTTTCTTT.

By share, this clone counts as medium-sized (0.01 to 0.1%). The genes are TRBV27 and TRBJ2-7; D is possibly TRBD2 (7 bases). The CDR3 has 16 amino acids. Trimming shortened V by 4 bases and J by 6 bases, and 22 bases separated the two germline ends. The germline CDR1 and CDR2 sequences are MNHEY and SMNVEV (reference sequence). CDR3 region: CASSSSGGHRVGEQYF. CDR3 nucleotide sequence: TGTGCCAGCAGTTCCTCGGGGGGACACAGGGTCGGCGAGCAGTACTTC.

This chain joins TRBV19 and TRBJ2-1, with 11 bases that match TRBD2. CDR1 and CDR2 (germline): LNHDA, SQIVND (reference sequence). V lost 8 bases and J lost 6; bases outside the gene matches: 9. This CDR3 is built from 15 residues. CDR3 sequence reads: CASWTSGWNLNEQFF. The CDR3 DNA reads TGTGCCAGTTGGACTAGCGGGTGGAACCTCAATGAGCAGTTCTTC.

V and J are TRBV4-3 and TRBJ2-1; D remains unclear. V lost 0 bases to trimming and J lost 7 bases, with 16 bases between them. This CDR3 has 16 amino acids. The V gene's germline CDR1 is LGHNA and CDR2 YSLEER. The CDR3 sequence: CASSQEMASPRNEQFF. As DNA, the CDR3 is TGCGCCAGCAGCCAAGAAATGGCTAGTCCGAGGAATGAGCAGTTCTTC.

This chain joins TRBV3-1 (or the pseudogene TRBV3-2) and TRBJ2-1; the D gene is possibly TRBD1 (5 bases). The CDR3 extends over 14 amino acids. Trimming shortened V by 0 bases and J by 12 bases, and 15 bases separated the two germline ends. Germline lookup yields CDR1 LGHDT and CDR2 YNNKEL (reference sequence). CDR3 loop: CASSQDRTPQGQFF. CDR3 nucleotides: TGTGCCAGCAGCCAAGATCGAACCCCTCAGGGGCAGTTCTTC.

This clone appeared a few times. The CDR3 reads CAISAAGTGNTGELFF. The CDR3 bases are TGTGCCATCAGTGCCGCCGGGACTGGGAACACCGGGGAGCTGTTTTTT. This rearrangement joins TRBV10-3 to TRBJ2-2; tentative D call: TRBD2 (6 bases). There are 16 residues in the CDR3. Germline CDR1 and CDR2: ENHRY and SYGVKD. V lost 4 bases and J 1 base, leaving 13 bases between the germline ends.

In its sample, this clone was seen a few times. Other DNA sequences of this sample code for an identical CDR3. CDR3 sequence reads: CAWSVGGAYGYTF. The DNA for the CDR3 is TGTGCCTGGAGTGTGGGAGGGGCCTATGGCTACACCTTC. The rearrangement links TRBV30 to TRBJ1-2, with a tentative D call TRBD1 (5 bases). V lost 0 bases and J lost 4, with 9 bases in between. Germline lookup yields CDR1 GTSNPN and CDR2 SVGIG (reference sequence). The CDR3 sequence is 13 residues long.

The chain combines TRBV5-1 with TRBJ2-7; 10 positions match TRBD2. With V trimmed by 4 bases and J by 3 bases, 4 bases remained unmatched. The CDR3 is 14 amino acids. CDR1 SGHRS and CDR2 YFSETQ come from the germline V gene. The chain's CDR3 is CASSKGLARYEQYF. The CDR3 DNA reads TGCGCCAGCAGCAAGGGACTAGCGCGCTACGAGCAGTACTTC.

The chain links TRBV9 to TRBJ2-3, with TRBD2 identical over 8 bases. The V and J ends lost 6 bases and 1 base, in that order; junction bases with no gene match: 10. The V gene's germline CDR1 is SGDLS and CDR2 YYNGEE. The CDR3 sequence is 16 residues long. CDR3 region: CASTKNRGGGTDTQYF. The CDR3 DNA sequence: TGTGCCAGCACTAAAAACCGGGGGGGCGGCACAGATACGCAGTATTTT.